This T cell receptor (beta chain) was sequenced in a study of T cells in Graves' hyperthyroidism and ophthalmopathy. The study, taken as a whole, reports: A model of 13 V-J features distinguished ophthalmopathy from stable hyperthyroidism.

Orbital computed tomography, thyroid ultrasound, serum thyroxine and TRAb, and clinical symptoms together informed the diagnoses. Ten or more counts support this clonotype. Its antigen is not known. This CDR3 comprises 14 residues. Trimming removed 0 bases from V and 7 bases from J; junction bases left unmatched: 1. Regions amplified from RNA transcripts were the TCR beta CDR3 regions. The TCR CDR3 first-round RT-PCR relied on the HTBI primer set. TCRdb independently ran MiXCR on the multiplex PCR reads; one entry per CDR3 protein. This table has 600,000 to 650,000 distinct CDR3 sequences, around 15% appearing once.

The V and J genes are TRBV12-3 or TRBV12-4 and TRBJ1-4, with 8 bases identical to TRBD1. Sequenced sample: blood. The source is a woman between 25 and 40 years old with Graves' hyperthyroidism. The CDR3 coding sequence is TGTGCCAGCAGTTTAGCGGACAGGGCTGAAAAACTGTTTTTT. Its translation: CASSLADRAEKLFF.